Included here is one T cell receptor beta chain sequence, with context. The antigen remains undetermined. Isolating PBMCs gave at least 6 million of these cells per sample. There were at least 6 micrograms of total RNA extracted from every sample. The record originates from a study of blood T cells in healthy people across ages. For the second PCR, which ran for roughly 7 to 11 cycles, a sample-barcoded 5' primer and a J-beta primer mix were used. TCRdb called the 5' RACE reads again in MiXCR, with one record for every CDR3 protein. The table shows 650,000 to 1,000,000 distinct CDR3 sequences, with about 34% occurring only once. Overall study results and limits: No conclusive comparison of naive versus antigen-experienced cells was possible with unsorted PBMCs. Getting older went along with TCR beta diversity per million T cells dropping roughly linearly.

Material: blood. The source of this sequence is a man aged 18 to 30 in good health.

CDR3 bases: TGTGCCAGCAGCCAAGAACGAGGGATTAACACCGGGGAGCTGTTTTTT. It codes for CASSQERGINTGELFF. V usage is TRBV4-2 and J usage is TRBJ2-2, with D possibly TRBD2 on 5 matching bases. Between the trimmed V and J ends, which lost 0 bases and 2 bases, there was a span of 10 bases. The CDR3 runs 16 residues. Germline V gene sequence: CDR1 LGHNA, CDR2 YNFKEQ.